The rows below give T cell receptor beta chains drawn from one sample of a study of tumor-infiltrating lymphocytes in primary liver carcinoma. TCRdb used MiXCR to reprocess the multiplex PCR reads, holding one entry per CDR3 protein. The table lists 55,000 to 70,000 distinct CDR3 sequences, 70% to 85% of them singletons. What was sequenced was liver tumor tissue from sampling region 2. Every receptor here comes from a man aged 35 to 55 with primary liver carcinoma and hepatitis B virus infection. Each CDR3 is given with its conserved first and last residue. A D gene is named only where the DNA matches it firmly. Where a row states a size, it is once, few, many or the class of an expanded clone; other rows omit it.

v_gene: TRBV12-5; len: 15; j_gene: TRBJ2-3; d_gene: TRBD2; abundance: .; CDR3aa: CASGSEAGRTDMQYF; CDR3nt: TGTGCTAGTGGTTCCGAAGCGGGACGCACAGATATGCAATATTTT
v_gene: TRBV11-2; len: 12; j_gene: TRBJ2-7; d_gene: .; abundance: .; CDR3aa: CASSLAVGEQHF; CDR3nt: TGTGCCAGCAGCTTAGCGGTCGGCGAGCAGCACTTC
v_gene: TRBV4-1; len: 14; j_gene: TRBJ2-3; d_gene: TRBD1; abundance: .; CDR3aa: CARSRDREPDTQYF; CDR3nt: TGCGCCAGGAGCCGAGACAGGGAGCCAGATACGCAATATTTT
v_gene: TRBV12-3/TRBV12-4; len: 15; j_gene: TRBJ2-7; d_gene: .; abundance: .; CDR3aa: CASSFGTGPFYEQYF; CDR3nt: TGTGCCAGCAGTTTTGGGACGGGACCTTTCTACGAGCAGTATTTC
v_gene: TRBV10-3; len: 13; j_gene: TRBJ2-5; d_gene: .; abundance: .; CDR3aa: CAIGDRRRETQYF; CDR3nt: TGTGCCATCGGTGACAGGAGGCGTGAGACCCAGTACTTC
v_gene: TRBV5-5; len: 14; j_gene: TRBJ2-2; d_gene: .; abundance: many; CDR3aa: CASSLEAGAGELFF; CDR3nt: TGTGCCAGCAGCTTGGAGGCGGGTGCCGGGGAGCTGTTTTTT
v_gene: TRBV29-1; len: 10; j_gene: TRBJ2-1; d_gene: .; abundance: few; CDR3aa: CSVDQNEQFF; CDR3nt: TGCAGCGTTGACCAGAATGAGCAGTTCTTC
v_gene: TRBV7-8; len: 19; j_gene: TRBJ2-2; d_gene: TRBD2; abundance: once; CDR3aa: CASRFHSGTSGRRARELFF; CDR3nt: TGTGCCAGCAGGTTCCACTCCGGGACTAGCGGGAGGAGAGCCAGGGAGCTGTTTTTT
v_gene: TRBV6-5; len: 15; j_gene: TRBJ2-5; d_gene: TRBD2; abundance: .; CDR3aa: CASRSTSGVQETQYF; CDR3nt: TGTGCCAGCAGATCGACTAGCGGGGTCCAAGAGACCCAGTACTTC
v_gene: TRBV12-3/TRBV12-4; len: 19; j_gene: TRBJ2-1; d_gene: .; abundance: .; CDR3aa: CASSLWVGWSRRIHNEQFF; CDR3nt: TGTGCCAGCAGTTTATGGGTAGGGTGGTCCCGTCGCATACACAATGAGCAGTTCTTC
v_gene: TRBV6-5; len: 15; j_gene: TRBJ2-3; d_gene: TRBD2; abundance: once; CDR3aa: CVSGGGSSSTYTQYF; CDR3nt: TGTGTCAGCGGGGGGGGCAGTTCTAGCACATATACGCAGTATTTT
v_gene: TRBV4-1; len: 14; j_gene: TRBJ1-5; d_gene: .; abundance: .; CDR3aa: CASSQVTVNQPQHF; CDR3nt: TGCGCTAGCAGCCAAGTTACGGTCAATCAGCCCCAGCATTTT
v_gene: TRBV6-6; len: 16; j_gene: TRBJ2-7; d_gene: .; abundance: .; CDR3aa: CASSYLRRGVTYGQYF; CDR3nt: TGTGCCAGTAGTTACCTACGAAGGGGGGTTACCTATGGGCAGTACTTC
v_gene: TRBV28; len: 13; j_gene: TRBJ1-6; d_gene: TRBD1; abundance: once; CDR3aa: CVSSQGGNSPLHF; CDR3nt: TGTGTCAGCAGTCAGGGGGGAAATTCACCCCTCCACTTT
v_gene: TRBV29-1; len: 12; j_gene: TRBJ2-1; d_gene: TRBD1; abundance: many; CDR3aa: CSARQGGNEQFF; CDR3nt: TGCAGCGCGCGACAGGGGGGGAATGAGCAGTTCTTC
v_gene: TRBV6-5; len: 17; j_gene: TRBJ2-1; d_gene: TRBD2; abundance: .; CDR3aa: CASSPTRGVSSYTEQFF; CDR3nt: TGTGCCAGCAGTCCCACTCGGGGGGTTAGCTCCTACACTGAGCAGTTCTTC
v_gene: TRBV11-2; len: 12; j_gene: TRBJ1-1; d_gene: .; abundance: once; CDR3aa: CTSSRPTPEAFF; CDR3nt: TGTACGAGCAGCCGTCCTACGCCCGAAGCTTTCTTT
v_gene: TRBV7-8; len: 17; j_gene: TRBJ2-1; d_gene: TRBD2; abundance: once; CDR3aa: CDSCLGGLAYSYNEQFF; CDR3nt: TGTGACAGCTGCTTAGGGGGACTAGCTTACTCCTACAATGAGCAGTTCTTC
v_gene: TRBV29-1; len: 15; j_gene: TRBJ1-2; d_gene: TRBD1; abundance: .; CDR3aa: CSVTPRLKGAFGYTF; CDR3nt: TGCAGCGTGACCCCCCGCCTAAAGGGGGCTTTTGGCTACACCTTC
v_gene: TRBV29-1; len: 15; j_gene: TRBJ1-3; d_gene: .; abundance: many; CDR3aa: CSVEDRGASGNTIYF; CDR3nt: TGCAGCGTTGAAGATCGGGGGGCGTCTGGAAACACCATATATTTT
v_gene: TRBV4-2; len: 14; j_gene: TRBJ2-1; d_gene: .; abundance: .; CDR3aa: CASDLGHSDNEQFF; CDR3nt: TGTGCCAGCGACCTAGGACACAGCGACAATGAGCAGTTCTTC
v_gene: TRBV11-2; len: 16; j_gene: TRBJ2-3; d_gene: .; abundance: few; CDR3aa: CDSSRQPIDPTDMQYF; CDR3nt: TGTGACAGCAGCCGACAACCCATCGACCCCACAGATATGCAGTATTTT
v_gene: TRBV5-4; len: 15; j_gene: TRBJ2-3; d_gene: TRBD1; abundance: .; CDR3aa: CPSNLGDRGTDTQYF; CDR3nt: TGTCCCAGCAACTTAGGGGACAGGGGGACAGATACGCAGTATTTT
v_gene: TRBV11-2; len: 13; j_gene: TRBJ2-3; d_gene: .; abundance: .; CDR3aa: CASSLDIQDTQYF; CDR3nt: TGTGCCAGCAGCTTAGATATACAAGATACGCAGTATTTT
v_gene: TRBV5-6; len: 14; j_gene: TRBJ2-7; d_gene: .; abundance: .; CDR3aa: CASSRTLVGDEQYF; CDR3nt: TGTGCCAGCAGCCGAACACTAGTGGGAGACGAGCAGTACTTC
v_gene: TRBV29-1; len: 12; j_gene: TRBJ2-3; d_gene: TRBD1; abundance: .; CDR3aa: CNVGQGNQPQYF; CDR3nt: TGCAACGTTGGACAGGGCAATCAGCCCCAGTATTTT
v_gene: TRBV28; len: 15; j_gene: TRBJ2-7; d_gene: TRBD1; abundance: .; CDR3aa: CASSGGGQGVYEQYF; CDR3nt: TGTGCCAGCAGCGGAGGGGGACAGGGGGTCTACGAGCAGTACTTC
v_gene: TRBV7-9; len: 12; j_gene: TRBJ2-7; d_gene: .; abundance: many; CDR3aa: CASSLADYEQYF; CDR3nt: TGTGCCAGCAGCTTAGCGGATTACGAGCAGTACTTC
v_gene: TRBV6-5; len: 15; j_gene: TRBJ2-3; d_gene: .; abundance: .; CDR3aa: CASTYTGPRGDTQYF; CDR3nt: TGTGCAAGCACTTACACCGGGCCCCGCGGGGATACGCAGTATTTT
v_gene: TRBV12-3/TRBV12-4; len: 14; j_gene: TRBJ2-7; d_gene: .; abundance: .; CDR3aa: CASRAQQGDYEQCF; CDR3nt: TGTGCCAGCAGGGCCCAACAGGGAGACTACGAACAGTGCTTC
v_gene: TRBV7-8; len: 16; j_gene: TRBJ1-2; d_gene: .; abundance: many; CDR3aa: CASSLEVGQGRRGYTF; CDR3nt: TGTGCCAGCAGCCTCGAAGTGGGGCAGGGTCGAAGAGGCTACACCTTC
v_gene: TRBV6-1; len: 15; j_gene: TRBJ2-7; d_gene: .; abundance: .; CDR3aa: CASSDVRETGNEQYF; CDR3nt: TGTGCCAGCAGTGATGTTAGGGAGACAGGCAACGAGCAATACTTC
v_gene: TRBV24-1; len: 11; j_gene: TRBJ2-3; d_gene: .; abundance: many; CDR3aa: CATSGTDTQYF; CDR3nt: TGTGCCACCAGTGGCACAGATACGCAGTATTTT
v_gene: TRBV4-1; len: 13; j_gene: TRBJ2-7; d_gene: .; abundance: .; CDR3aa: CASSQGSVYEKYF; CDR3nt: TGCGCCAGCAGCCAAGGGTCGGTATACGAAAAGTACTTC
v_gene: TRBV5-1; len: 14; j_gene: TRBJ2-7; d_gene: .; abundance: many; CDR3aa: CASSLDHGEYEQYF; CDR3nt: TGCGCCAGCAGCTTGGATCACGGCGAGTACGAGCAGTACTTC
v_gene: TRBV28; len: 15; j_gene: TRBJ1-6; d_gene: .; abundance: .; CDR3aa: CASSHGLPNNSPLQF; CDR3nt: TGTGCCAGCAGCCACGGGCTTCCCAATAATTCACCCCTCCAATTT
v_gene: TRBV29-1; len: 14; j_gene: TRBJ2-3; d_gene: .; abundance: .; CDR3aa: CSVGRTERTDTQCF; CDR3nt: TGCAGCGTTGGGAGGACAGAGAGGACAGATACGCAGTGTTTT
v_gene: TRBV11-2; len: 13; j_gene: TRBJ2-5; d_gene: TRBD2; abundance: .; CDR3aa: CASSRTSEMNQYF; CDR3nt: TGTGCCAGCAGCAGAACTAGCGAGATGAACCAGTACTTC
v_gene: TRBV4-1; len: 18; j_gene: TRBJ2-2; d_gene: TRBD2; abundance: .; CDR3aa: CASNQGASGRLGTRELFF; CDR3nt: TGCGCCAGCAACCAAGGGGCTAGCGGGAGATTGGGGACCCGGGAGCTGTTTTTT
v_gene: TRBV11-2; len: 15; j_gene: TRBJ2-6; d_gene: TRBD1; abundance: few; CDR3aa: CASSSDRAGANVLTF; CDR3nt: TGTGCCAGCAGCTCGGACAGGGCTGGTGCCAACGTCCTGACTTTC
v_gene: TRBV5-5; len: 15; j_gene: TRBJ2-1; d_gene: TRBD1; abundance: .; CDR3aa: CASSHGQGSYNEQIF; CDR3nt: TGCGCCAGCAGTCATGGACAGGGTTCCTACAATGAGCAGATCTTC
v_gene: TRBV24-1; len: 16; j_gene: TRBJ2-1; d_gene: .; abundance: .; CDR3aa: CAASDSAGTSHNEQFF; CDR3nt: TGTGCCGCCAGTGATTCCGCCGGGACAAGTCACAATGAGCAATTCTTC
v_gene: TRBV11-1; len: 17; j_gene: TRBJ2-7; d_gene: .; abundance: .; CDR3aa: CANSLGPAGVCSYKQYF; CDR3nt: TGTGCCAACAGCTTAGGGCCGGCGGGTGTATGCTCCTACAAGCAGTACTTC
v_gene: TRBV11-2; len: 16; j_gene: TRBJ1-1; d_gene: TRBD1; abundance: .; CDR3aa: CASSPSRGLLSTEVFF; CDR3nt: TGTGCCAGCAGCCCATCCAGGGGGTTGCTGAGCACTGAAGTTTTCTTT
v_gene: TRBV3-1; len: 13; j_gene: TRBJ2-2; d_gene: .; abundance: .; CDR3aa: CASSQSGPGELFF; CDR3nt: TGTGCCAGCAGCCAATCGGGTCCCGGGGAGCTGTTTTTT
v_gene: TRBV29-1; len: 11; j_gene: TRBJ2-5; d_gene: .; abundance: few; CDR3aa: CSVEDMETQYF; CDR3nt: TGCAGCGTTGAAGATATGGAGACCCAGTACTTC
v_gene: TRBV29-1; len: 15; j_gene: TRBJ1-1; d_gene: .; abundance: .; CDR3aa: CSVGGGRGMYTEAFF; CDR3nt: TGCAGCGTTGGAGGGGGGAGGGGTATGTACACTGAAGCTTTCTTT
v_gene: TRBV6-2/TRBV6-3; len: 16; j_gene: TRBJ2-5; d_gene: .; abundance: .; CDR3aa: CASSYPLTGGLETQYF; CDR3nt: TGTGCCAGCAGTTACCCGCTTACAGGAGGTCTCGAGACCCAGTACTTC
v_gene: TRBV6-5; len: 13; j_gene: TRBJ2-3; d_gene: .; abundance: .; CDR3aa: CATSILSTDTQYF; CDR3nt: TGTGCCACCTCGATACTAAGCACAGATACGCAGTATTTT
v_gene: TRBV4-2; len: 18; j_gene: TRBJ2-7; d_gene: TRBD2; abundance: .; CDR3aa: CASSGKPGLGGGSHEQYF; CDR3nt: TGTGCCAGCAGTGGGAAACCGGGACTAGGGGGAGGGTCACACGAGCAGTACTTC
v_gene: TRBV24-1; len: 14; j_gene: TRBJ1-3; d_gene: .; abundance: once; CDR3aa: CVTSDPETRNTIYF; CDR3nt: TGTGTCACCAGTGATCCAGAAACTCGAAACACCATATATTTT